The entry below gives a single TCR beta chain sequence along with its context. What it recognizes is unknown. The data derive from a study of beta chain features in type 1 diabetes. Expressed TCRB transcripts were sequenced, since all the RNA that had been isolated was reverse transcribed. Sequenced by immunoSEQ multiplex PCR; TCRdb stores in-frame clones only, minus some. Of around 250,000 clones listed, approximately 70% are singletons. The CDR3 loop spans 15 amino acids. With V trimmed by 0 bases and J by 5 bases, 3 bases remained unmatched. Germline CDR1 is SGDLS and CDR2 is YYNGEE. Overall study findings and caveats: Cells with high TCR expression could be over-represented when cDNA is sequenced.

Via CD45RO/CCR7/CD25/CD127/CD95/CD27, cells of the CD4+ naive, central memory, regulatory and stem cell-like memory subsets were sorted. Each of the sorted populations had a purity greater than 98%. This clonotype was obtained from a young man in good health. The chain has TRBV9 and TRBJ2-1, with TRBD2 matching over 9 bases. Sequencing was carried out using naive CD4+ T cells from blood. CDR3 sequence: CASSVGVAGDNEQFF. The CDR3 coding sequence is TGTGCCAGCAGCGTAGGGGTAGCGGGAGACAATGAGCAGTTCTTC.